The rows below give T cell receptor beta chains drawn from one sample of a study of regulatory T cells in long-lasting Graves disease. MiXCR was run by TCRdb on the multiplex PCR reads, yielding one entry per CDR3 protein. The table has about 660,000 distinct CDR3 sequences, about 30% seen once. The specimen comprised peripheral blood mononuclear cells (PBMCs), sampled when the disease was refractory, from a patient treated with antithyroid drugs. All receptors derive from a female donor with Graves disease. Each CDR3 is given with its conserved first and last residue. Each record gives: D gene, J gene, clone size, CDR3 length, V gene, CDR3 DNA, CDR3 protein. D genes are given only for firm matches. Only part of the rows carry a size: once, few, many, or a class if the clone is expanded.

.	TRBJ1-5	many	12	TRBV28	TGTGCCACGGACGGTAGCAATCAGCCCCAGCATTTT	CATDGSNQPQHF
.	TRBJ1-5	many	13	TRBV28	TGTGCCAGCAGCCGCTATAGCAATCAGCCCCAGCATTTT	CASSRYSNQPQHF
.	TRBJ1-1	many	16	TRBV14	TGTGCCAGCAGAAAAGAGGGGGATTCGGTGAACACTGAAGCTTTCTTT	CASRKEGDSVNTEAFF
TRBD1	TRBJ1-5	many	15	TRBV10-3	TGTGCCATCAGTGGGGGACAGTTCCCTAATCAGCCCCAGCATTTT	CAISGGQFPNQPQHF
.	TRBJ1-2	many	14	TRBV19	TGTGCCAGTAGTACCCCTGGACAGAACTATGGCTACACCTTC	CASSTPGQNYGYTF
.	TRBJ1-2	many	11	TRBV28	TGTGCCAGCACTCCGGGCTATGGCTACACCTTC	CASTPGYGYTF
.	TRBJ2-5	.	13	TRBV20-1	TGCAGTGGAGAGGCGGAAGGGCAAGAGACCCAGTACTTC	CSGEAEGQETQYF
.	TRBJ1-1	.	14	TRBV6-1	TGTGCCAGCAGTGCCTCAGGGTTACGCACTGAAGCTTTCTTT	CASSASGLRTEAFF
.	TRBJ1-4	few	14	TRBV27	TGTGCCAGCAGTTCCTACGAGGCTAATGAAAAACTGTTTTTT	CASSSYEANEKLFF
.	TRBJ2-7	.	15	TRBV6-5	TGTGCCAGCAGTTACTCGGGACTCCTCCCCTACGAGCAGTACTTC	CASSYSGLLPYEQYF
TRBD1	TRBJ2-2	few	15	TRBV10-3	TGTGCCATCAGTGGGGGACAGCCGAACACCGGGGAGCTGTTTTTT	CAISGGQPNTGELFF
.	TRBJ1-2	many	11	TRBV28	TGTGCCAGCAAAGGGGGAGCTGGCTACACCTTC	CASKGGAGYTF
.	TRBJ1-2	.	14	TRBV30	TGTGCCTGGAGTGCCGGGCTAGCAAACTATGGCTACACCTTC	CAWSAGLANYGYTF
.	TRBJ2-5	few	14	TRBV6-1	TGTGCCAGCAGGCGACAGGCGCTCCAAGAGACCCAGTACTTC	CASRRQALQETQYF
TRBD1	TRBJ1-2	few	17	TRBV6-5	TGTGCCAGCAGTTACTCGAGACCATTACAGGGGGCTTATGGCTACACCTTC	CASSYSRPLQGAYGYTF
.	TRBJ1-2	.	13	TRBV28	TGTGCCAGTCGGAAACAGGTGCCCAATGGCTACACCTTC	CASRKQVPNGYTF
.	TRBJ1-1	.	13	TRBV20-1	TGCAGTGCTCCTCGAGCCCCGGGGACCGAAGCTTTCTTT	CSAPRAPGTEAFF
TRBD1	TRBJ2-7	once	15	TRBV19	TGTGCCAGTACCCGGGCGGGACAGGGGCCCTACGAGCAGTACTTC	CASTRAGQGPYEQYF
TRBD2	TRBJ2-7	many	18	TRBV6-1	TGTGCCAGCAGTGAACGAGGGACTAGCGGGAGGCTGTCCTACGAGCAGTACTTC	CASSERGTSGRLSYEQYF
TRBD2	TRBJ2-4	.	18	TRBV20-1	TGCAGTGCTCATTCCCCGGGACTAGCGGGAGGGTTTTCCAACATTCAGTACTTC	CSAHSPGLAGGFSNIQYF
TRBD1	TRBJ1-1	.	15	TRBV6-2/TRBV6-3	TGTGCCAGCAGTATGCCGGGACAGGGAGACACTGAAGCTTTCTTT	CASSMPGQGDTEAFF
.	TRBJ1-1	few	12	TRBV13	TGTGCCAGCACCGAGGGGATGGGGGAAGCTTTCTTT	CASTEGMGEAFF
.	TRBJ1-1	many	12	TRBV28	TGTGCCAGCAGTGATGCCTACACTGAAGCTTTCTTT	CASSDAYTEAFF
.	TRBJ1-4	.	14	TRBV19	TGTGCCAGTAGTCGACACGGACCTAATGAAAAACTGTTTTTT	CASSRHGPNEKLFF
.	TRBJ1-2	few	16	TRBV5-1	TGCGCCAGCAGCCTTGGACCCCAAAGCCGGAACTATGGCTACACCTTC	CASSLGPQSRNYGYTF
TRBD1	TRBJ2-7	.	17	TRBV6-2/TRBV6-3	TGTGCCAGCAGTTACAGCCTCTCTCAGGGGGCGAGGTACGAGCAGTACTTC	CASSYSLSQGARYEQYF
TRBD2	TRBJ2-5	few	15	TRBV20-1	TGCAGTGCTAGAGATAGCGGGAGAGGGGGAGAGACCCAGTACTTC	CSARDSGRGGETQYF
.	TRBJ2-5	.	12	TRBV7-9	TGTGCCAGCATGGGGGGAGTTGAGACCCAGTACTTC	CASMGGVETQYF
.	TRBJ2-6	few	14	TRBV12-3/TRBV12-4	TGTGCCAGCAATCTAGCGTCCGGGGCCAACGTCCTGACTTTC	CASNLASGANVLTF
.	TRBJ1-1	.	12	TRBV29-1	TGCAGCGTTCAGGGGAGATCCACTGAAGCTTTCTTT	CSVQGRSTEAFF
.	TRBJ1-1	.	13	TRBV30	TGTGCCTGGAGTCGTCCGGGGGGGACTGAAGCTTTCTTT	CAWSRPGGTEAFF
.	TRBJ1-2	.	15	TRBV6-1	TGTGCCAGCTCCCAGTGGCAGACCTCCAACTATGGCTACACCTTC	CASSQWQTSNYGYTF
.	TRBJ1-3	few	13	TRBV5-1	TGCGCCAGCAGCCAGTCAGAGGGAAACACCATATATTTT	CASSQSEGNTIYF
.	TRBJ2-7	.	15	TRBV5-1	TGCGCCAGCAGCTTGGGTTCAGGGCTCTCCTACGAGCAGTACTTC	CASSLGSGLSYEQYF
.	TRBJ1-4	.	14	TRBV20-1	TGCAGTGCTAGAGAGTCCCAGGGTATAGGCAAACTGTTTTTT	CSARESQGIGKLFF
TRBD1	TRBJ1-1	.	14	TRBV5-6	TGTGCCAGCAGCTCACAGGGGGCGCGAACTGAAGCTTTCTTT	CASSSQGARTEAFF
TRBD1	TRBJ2-4	.	17	TRBV12-3/TRBV12-4	TGTGCCAGCAGTCTCTATGGGACAGGAGTAAGCAAAAACATTCAGTACTTC	CASSLYGTGVSKNIQYF
TRBD1	TRBJ2-5	.	14	TRBV19	TGTGCCAGTAGTATCGGGACAGCGCAAGAGACCCAGTACTTC	CASSIGTAQETQYF
.	TRBJ2-2	many	15	TRBV5-1	TGCGCCAGCCAAGAGGCGATAGCGGACACCGGGGAGCTGTTTTTT	CASQEAIADTGELFF
.	TRBJ1-4	few	13	TRBV18	TGTGCCAGCTCCAATGCAACTAATGAAAAACTGTTTTTT	CASSNATNEKLFF
.	TRBJ2-5	many	15	TRBV20-1	TGCAGTGCTAGAGAAAGGGGGAGGATCCGGGAGACCCAGTACTTC	CSARERGRIRETQYF
TRBD2	TRBJ2-5	many	14	TRBV28	TGTGCCAGCAAAAAGCGGGAGATCCAAGAGACCCAGTACTTC	CASKKREIQETQYF
TRBD2	TRBJ2-5	.	15	TRBV5-5	TGTGCCAGCAGCTCTCTGGGTAGCGGGAAAGAGACCCGGTACTTC	CASSSLGSGKETRYF
.	TRBJ2-1	.	14	TRBV5-1	TGCGCCAGCGGGACCACGAGCTCCTACAATGAGCAGTTCTTC	CASGTTSSYNEQFF
TRBD1	TRBJ2-1	.	16	TRBV2	TGTGCCAGCAGTTTCGGGACAGGGAAATCCTACAATGAGCAGTTCTTC	CASSFGTGKSYNEQFF
.	TRBJ2-2	.	14	TRBV10-3	TGTGCCATCAGTGAAACGGGAAGCACCGGGGAGCTGTTTTTT	CAISETGSTGELFF
.	TRBJ2-7	few	14	TRBV6-1	TGTGCCAGCAGTGATGACAGGTCCACCTACGAGCAGTACTTC	CASSDDRSTYEQYF
TRBD1	TRBJ1-2	many	13	TRBV12-3/TRBV12-4	TGTGCCAGCACCAAGACAGGGTCGCATGGCTACACCTTC	CASTKTGSHGYTF
.	TRBJ1-4	many	13	TRBV27	TGTGCCAGCAATGGAGGGGGGAGTGAAAAACTGTTTTTT	CASNGGGSEKLFF
TRBD2	TRBJ2-7	.	15	TRBV20-1	TGCAGTGCTAGAGGAAGTACTAGCGGGAGCGGCGAGCAGTACTTC	CSARGSTSGSGEQYF
.	TRBJ2-5	few	16	TRBV6-2/TRBV6-3	TGTGCCAGCAGTTACACCCGATGGATTGGCCAAGAGACCCAGTACTTC	CASSYTRWIGQETQYF
.	TRBJ2-2	few	13	TRBV6-1	TGTGCCAGCAGACCCGGAGCGAACGGGGAGCTGTTTTTT	CASRPGANGELFF
.	TRBJ2-5	few	13	TRBV12-3/TRBV12-4	TGTGCCAGCAGTTTAAACAGCAAAGAGACCCAGTACTTC	CASSLNSKETQYF
.	TRBJ2-4	.	13	TRBV20-1	TGCAGTGCTGCCGACACGGTAAAAAACATTCAGTACTTC	CSAADTVKNIQYF
.	TRBJ1-6	.	14	TRBV5-4	TGTGCCAGCAGCCCAACCTTACTTGGTTCACCCCTCCACTTT	CASSPTLLGSPLHF
.	TRBJ2-2	.	12	TRBV7-3	TGTGCCAGCAGTGACCCCCCCGGGGAGCTGTTTTTT	CASSDPPGELFF
TRBD1	TRBJ1-1	.	15	TRBV19	TGTGCCAGTAGCCGTAGGACAGGCATGAACACTGAAGCTTTCTTT	CASSRRTGMNTEAFF
TRBD2	TRBJ2-7	many	14	TRBV7-3	TGTGCCAGCAGTTTGGAAGCGGGATCATACGAGCAGTACTTC	CASSLEAGSYEQYF
.	TRBJ1-6	few	18	TRBV7-3	TGTGCCAGCAGCTTACTCCCCCAGGGTTCCACGGGGAATTCACCCCTCCACTTT	CASSLLPQGSTGNSPLHF